One and the same sample provided the 9 T cell receptor beta chains below, sequenced in a study of shared clonotypes between healthy human individuals. This table comes from immunoSEQ multiplex PCR, and its TCRdb copy is limited to in-frame clones, with some not included. The sample contains 1.5 million to 2.5 million clones, just under 95% of which appear only once. The naive CD8 population came from CD45RO-negative cells selected for CCR7, without terminally differentiated effector memory CD45RA+ cells. Sequences were obtained from naive CD8+ T cells sorted from blood. The receptors were sampled from a young man in good health.

The V call is TRBV19, the J call TRBJ2-1; 8 nucleotides line up with TRBD1. Trimming removed 4 bases from V and 6 bases from J; junction bases left unmatched: 11. Germline V gene data show CDR1 as LNHDA and CDR2 as SQIVND (reference sequence). CDR3 size: 16 residues. CDR3 protein: CASSKSAQGAPNEQFF. CDR3 DNA: TGTGCCAGTAGTAAGAGTGCTCAGGGGGCCCCCAATGAGCAGTTCTTC.

The chain is built from TRBV7-2 and TRBJ1-3; the D is unclear. Looked up from germline, CDR1 is SGHTA and CDR2 is FQGNSA. This CDR3 region has 15 residues. With 2 bases removed from V and 0 bases from J, the gap between germline ends came to 8 bases. The CDR3 nucleotides read TGTGCCAGCAGCTTACTCCTAAACTCTGGAAACACCATATATTTT. The encoded protein is CASSLLLNSGNTIYF.

V usage is TRBV5-6 and J usage is TRBJ2-1, with D perhaps TRBD2 (6 bases). Germline values: CDR1 SGHDT, CDR2 YYEEEE. The V end was cut by 0 bases, the J end by 3 bases, with 13 bases between. The CDR3 contains 16 residues. The CDR3 DNA sequence: TGTGCCAGCAGCTTGGCCTGGGCTAGCGTCTACAATGAGCAGTTCTTC. This gives the protein CASSLAWASVYNEQFF.

A remark on this clone: The same CDR3 arises from other DNA sequences in this sample as well. The chain recombines TRBV28 with TRBJ2-3, with D unresolved. The ends were cut back, 3 bases at V and 0 bases at J, with 7 bases in the middle. Germline loops: CDR1 MDHEN, CDR2 SYDVKM. The CDR3 length is 14 residues. CDR3 protein: CASSLDGSTDTQYF. Written as DNA, the CDR3 is TGTGCCAGCAGTTTGGACGGTAGCACAGATACGCAGTATTTT.

The V gene is TRBV5-4, the J gene TRBJ2-1; the D call may be TRBD1 or TRBD2 (5 bases each). V was pared by 4 bases and J by 7 bases, with 18 bases between. Germline V gene sequence: CDR1 SGHNT, CDR2 YYREEE (reference sequence). This CDR3 has 15 residues. CDR3 amino acids: CASSERGVHWNEQFF. In DNA form, the CDR3 reads TGTGCCAGCAGCGAGAGGGGCGTCCACTGGAATGAGCAGTTCTTC.

The chain uses TRBV6-1 and TRBJ1-5, with D possibly TRBD1 on 5 matching bases. Trimming left V 4 bases short and J 1 base short, with 14 bases between. Per the germline V gene, CDR1 is MNHNS and CDR2 is SASEGT. The CDR3 extends over 16 amino acids. In nucleotides, the CDR3 is TGTGCCAGCAGTGGTATGCCCAGGGTAAGCAATCAGCCCCAGCATTTT. The encoded protein is CASSGMPRVSNQPQHF.

The rearrangement uses TRBV5-5 and TRBJ1-2; a possible D gene is TRBD1 (6 bases). V lost 2 bases, J lost 5 bases, and 10 bases lay in between. This CDR3 is built from 13 residues. The V gene's germline CDR1 is SGHKS and CDR2 YYEKEE (reference sequence). Written as DNA, the CDR3 is TGTGCCAGCAGCTTCGGGACACTTTATGGCTACACCTTC. It translates to CASSFGTLYGYTF.

The genes are TRBV11-2 and TRBJ2-1; 8 nucleotides agree with TRBD1. Trimming removed 3 bases from V and 6 bases from J; junction bases left unmatched: 4. The CDR3 has 14 amino acids. Germline V lookup: CDR1 SGHAT, CDR2 FQNNGV. DNA for the CDR3: TGTGCCAGCAGCTTCCGCAGGGGGCCCAATGAGCAGTTCTTC. Its protein product is CASSFRRGPNEQFF.

The rearrangement uses TRBV5-4 and TRBJ2-7; the match to TRBD2 covers 13 bases. From germline, CDR1 is SGHNT and CDR2 YYREEE (reference sequence). V lost 0 bases to trimming and J lost 2 bases; unmatched junction nucleotides: 2. This CDR3 spans 16 amino acids. The CDR3 DNA reads TGTGCCAGCAGCTTGGCGGGGACTAGCGGGGCCTACGAGCAGTACTTC. Protein: CASSLAGTSGAYEQYF. Variable domain in full (rest from reference TRBV5-4 and TRBJ2-7): ETGVTQSPTHLIKTRGQQVTLRCSSQSGHNTVSWYQQALGQGPQFIFQYYREEENGRGNFPPRFSGLQFPNYSSELNVNALELDDSALYLCASSLAGTSGAYEQYFGPGTRLTVT.